A single sample is the source of the 30 T cell receptor beta chains below, sequenced in a study of human T cells and chemical hapten exposure (dated by TCRdb to the early 2020s). The library was made by RACE. The sample was run on a NextSeq 500. TCRdb itself trimmed the public reads at Q25 with fastp, ran MiXCR and retained productive beta chains. Each entry is one CDR3 protein sequence, shown with its most common DNA and genes. Present in this sample are 100,000 to 120,000 distinct CDR3 sequences, about 34% of which were seen just once. The ten largest clonotypes hold about 2.9% of the sample. The time point label here, explained by the study, means: patch test 3, about 24 weeks after DPC sensitization. The treatment or condition label, as the study defines it: therapeutic diphenylcyclopropenone sensitization with weekly scalp DPC. The material was whole blood, obtained in connection with sensitization to the hapten diphenylcyclopropenone (DPC). The receptor set was obtained from a man between 35 and 55 years old with alopecia areata. Some clones in this sample may be carry-over from other donors' samples.

This clonotype was seen a handful of times. J is TRBJ2-7 and V is TRBV20-1; tentatively, D is TRBD2 (5 bases). This CDR3 has 14 residues. Trimming took 0 bases from V and 4 from J, leaving 13 bases between them. Germline values: CDR1 DFQATT, CDR2 SNEGSKA (reference sequence). The CDR3, as DNA: TGCAGTGCTAGAGAGTTGCGGGCGGATTACGAGCAGTACTTC. Translating gives CSARELRADYEQYF.

This chain's CDR3 is CSAKGGKTEAFF. The CDR3 DNA is TGCAGTGCTAAGGGGGGGAAGACTGAAGCTTTCTTT. The chain joins TRBV20-1 to TRBJ1-1; a weak D match, TRBD1 (6 bases). The CDR3 length is 12 residues. Germline V lookup: CDR1 DFQATT, CDR2 SNEGSKA (reference sequence). Trimming left V 4 bases short and J 5 bases short, with 11 bases between.

In this sample, this clonotype turned up a few times. The rearrangement links TRBV10-3 to TRBJ2-3; possible D gene TRBD2, 5 bases. Deletions cut 3 bases from V and 4 bases from J, with 17 bases between. There are 16 residues in the CDR3. Germline CDR1 is ENHRY and CDR2 is SYGVKD. The CDR3 bases are TGTGCCATCAGTGAAGGATTACGAGGGCAGGCAGATACGCAGTATTTT. It yields the protein CAISEGLRGQADTQYF.

This chain uses TRBV28 with TRBJ2-3; tentatively, D is TRBD2 (6 bases). The CDR3 has 12 residues. Germline values: CDR1 MDHEN, CDR2 SYDVKM. Between the trimmed V and J ends, which lost 4 bases and 4 bases, there was a span of 6 bases. The CDR3 loop is CASSWGADTQYF. In DNA form, the CDR3 reads TGTGCCAGCAGTTGGGGGGCAGATACGCAGTATTTT. The full variable domain, rest sourced from reference TRBV28 and TRBJ2-3, is DVKVTQSSRYLVKRTGEKVFLECVQDMDHENMFWYRQDPGLGLRLIYFSYDVKMKEKGDIPEGYSVSREKKERFSLILESASTNQTSMYLCASSWGADTQYFGPGTRLTVL.

Here the CDR3 DNA reads TGTGCCAGCAGCTTAGAAGGGGGCGCGGGGGATACGCAGTATTTT. Its protein is CASSLEGGAGDTQYF. The chain has TRBV7-2 and TRBJ2-3; tentative D call: TRBD1 (7 bases). The CDR3 is 15 residues long. The germline V gene has CDR1 SGHTA and CDR2 FQGNSA. Trimming removed 1 base at V and 6 bases at J, with 14 bases between. The variable domain in full, completed from reference TRBV7-2 and TRBJ2-3, reads GAGVSQSPSNKVTEKGKDVELRCDPISGHTALYWYRQSLGQGLEFLIYFQGNSAPDKSGLPSDRFSAERTGGSVSTLTIQRTQQEDSAVYLCASSLEGGAGDTQYFGPGTRLTVL.

The DNA for the CDR3 is TGCAGTGCTAGCATTGCGGGGGCCAGCTACGAGCAGTACTTC. Amino acids: CSASIAGASYEQYF. The gene calls are TRBV20-1 and TRBJ2-7, with TRBD2 as a possible D gene (7 bases). With 3 bases removed from V and 3 bases from J, the gap between germline ends came to 15 bases. The CDR3 extends over 14 amino acids. CDR1 and CDR2 (germline): DFQATT, SNEGSKA (reference sequence).

The gene calls are TRBV6-6 and TRBJ1-1, with D unclear. The V end lost 4 bases, the J end lost 5 bases, and 11 bases lay between the germline ends. The CDR3 contains 13 residues. Looked up from germline, CDR1 is MNHNY and CDR2 is SVGAGI (reference sequence). CDR3 residues: CASSFARGTEAFF. CDR3 in DNA: TGTGCCAGCAGTTTCGCTCGGGGAACTGAAGCTTTCTTT.

This clonotype came up a few times. The rearrangement joins TRBV10-3 to TRBJ2-3; the D is unclear. The CDR3 runs to 12 residues. The V end lost 0 bases, the J end lost 4 bases, and 2 bases lay between the germline ends. Germline lookup yields CDR1 ENHRY and CDR2 SYGVKD. CDR3 in DNA: TGTGCCATCAGTGAGTCGGCAGATACGCAGTATTTT. This encodes CAISESADTQYF.

This clonotype was observed a handful of times. The CDR3 DNA reads TGTGCCACCAGTGTCCCCTGTGGAGCGGGCAGCTACGAGCAGTACGTC. Translation: CATSVPCGAGSYEQYV. The chain is built from TRBV24-1 and TRBJ2-7; a possible D gene is TRBD2 (6 bases). The germline V gene encodes CDR1 KGHDR and CDR2 SFDVKD. CDR3 length: 16 residues. V lost 5 bases to trimming and J lost 3 bases, with 19 bases between them.

This clonotype was found a few times. The CDR3 loop is CASSRSDSRGSDTQYF. The CDR3 coding sequence is TGTGCCAGCAGTAGGTCGGACTCGAGAGGATCAGATACGCAGTATTTT. The J gene is TRBJ2-3, the V gene TRBV6-5, with TRBD2 as a possible D gene (5 bases). The V end was cut by 5 bases, the J end by 4 bases, with 19 bases between. The CDR3 sequence is 16 residues long. Germline V gives CDR1 MNHEY, CDR2 SVGAGI.

This chain joins TRBV12-3 or TRBV12-4 and TRBJ1-2, with TRBD1 matching over 9 bases. V gave up 2 bases and J gave up 5 bases; unmatched junction bases: 3. The CDR3 consists of 14 residues. The CDR3 region is CASSLPGQGYGYTF. CDR3 in DNA: TGTGCCAGCAGTTTACCGGGACAGGGATATGGCTACACCTTC.

A few counts support this clonotype. The J gene is TRBJ2-3, the V gene TRBV3-1, with 14 bases fitting TRBD2. Germline CDR1 LGHDT, CDR2 YNNKEL (reference sequence). V shed 5 bases, J shed 3 bases, and the junction held 4 bases outside the gene matches. CDR3 size: 16 residues. CDR3: CASSGTSGSLTDTQYF. As DNA, the CDR3 is TGTGCCAGCAGCGGGACTAGCGGGAGTCTAACAGATACGCAGTATTTT.

This rearrangement joins TRBV18 to TRBJ2-5; the match to TRBD1 covers 10 bases. The CDR3 consists of 16 residues. The J segment lost 2 bases and the V segment lost 3 bases, leaving 6 bases of the junction unmatched. The germline V gene has CDR1 KGHSH and CDR2 LQKENI. The CDR3 protein is CASSPLGTGVQETQYF. DNA for the CDR3: TGTGCCAGCTCACCGTTGGGGACAGGGGTACAAGAGACCCAGTACTTC.

This chain uses TRBV28 with TRBJ1-1; 7 positions agree with TRBD1. Germline trimming cut 5 bases from V and 1 base from J; bases unmatched to any gene: 4. This CDR3 is built from 14 residues. Germline CDR1 and CDR2: MDHEN and SYDVKM. DNA of the CDR3: TGTGCCAGCAGTCGACAGGGACCGAACACTGAAGCTTTCTTT. This sequence encodes CASSRQGPNTEAFF.

This clonotype has more than one count but fewer than ten. The chain is built from TRBV10-3 and TRBJ2-7; D possibly matches TRBD1 or TRBD2 (6 bases each). From germline, CDR1 is ENHRY and CDR2 SYGVKD. Trimming shortened V by 3 bases and J by 0 bases, and 18 bases separated the two germline ends. CDR3 size: 17 residues. In DNA form, the CDR3 reads TGTGCCATCAGTGATTCCCTAGACCGGGGGCGCTCCTACGAGCAGTACGTC. It is translated as CAISDSLDRGRSYEQYV.

This clonotype was observed once. V gene TRBV30 combines with J gene TRBJ2-3; D tentatively reads TRBD1 or TRBD2 (5 bases each). With 3 bases removed from V and 4 bases from J, the gap between germline ends came to 5 bases. The CDR3 is 11 residues long. Germline CDR1 and CDR2: GTSNPN and SVGIG (reference sequence). The DNA for the CDR3 is TGTGCCTGGAGGGGGGCAGATACGCAGTATTTT. The encoded protein is CAWRGADTQYF.

This clonotype has just a few counts. The rearrangement joins TRBV20-1 to TRBJ2-7; D not certain. With 0 bases removed from V and 2 bases from J, the gap between germline ends came to 11 bases. CDR3 size: 14 residues. Germline-derived CDR1 and CDR2 are DFQATT and SNEGSKA (reference sequence). This chain's CDR3 is CSAREWAATYEQYF. The CDR3, as DNA: TGCAGTGCTAGAGAATGGGCAGCCACCTACGAGCAGTACTTC.

This clonotype was observed a few times. The chain combines TRBV20-1 with TRBJ1-5; perhaps TRBD1 as D (5 bases). Trimming left V 4 bases short and J 3 bases short, with 10 bases between. The length of the CDR3 is 13 residues. Germline V lookup: CDR1 DFQATT, CDR2 SNEGSKA (reference sequence). The CDR3 region is CSATGFINQPQHF. CDR3 nucleotides: TGCAGTGCTACAGGGTTCATCAATCAGCCCCAGCATTTT.

The rearrangement uses TRBV30 and TRBJ2-3; 9 bases are shared with TRBD2. J gave up 4 bases and V 2 bases, and 4 bases lay outside the gene matches. Germline CDR1 reads GTSNPN; CDR2 reads SVGIG (reference sequence). This CDR3 is 14 amino acids long. CDR3 protein: CAWSQLAGPDTQYF. In DNA form, the CDR3 reads TGTGCCTGGAGTCAACTAGCGGGTCCAGATACGCAGTATTTT.

The rearrangement links TRBV20-1 to TRBJ2-1; D ambiguous. The germline V and J ends were trimmed by 2 bases and 5 bases, with 13 bases remaining between them. This CDR3 contains 14 residues. Germline assignment: CDR1 DFQATT and CDR2 SNEGSKA (reference sequence). The CDR3 DNA reads TGCAGTGCTAGACCGAACTACTATAACAATGAGCAGTTCTTC. It yields the protein CSARPNYYNNEQFF.

The chain has TRBV18 and TRBJ1-1; D not certain. This CDR3 has 13 residues. CDR1 KGHSH and CDR2 LQKENI come from the germline V gene. The V gene lost 6 bases and the J gene lost 1 base, with 9 bases spanning the gap. CDR3 bases: TGTGCCAGCTCCCCGACGGAGAACACTGAAGCTTTCTTT. Translating gives CASSPTENTEAFF. Together with reference TRBV18 and TRBJ1-1, the CDR3 gives the full variable domain: NAGVMQNPRHLVRRRGQEARLRCSPMKGHSHVYWYRQLPEEGLKFMVYLQKENIIDESGMPKERFSAEFPKEGPSILRIQQVVRGDSAAYFCASSPTENTEAFFGQGTRLTVV.

This clonotype was detected a few times. The rearrangement links TRBV6-2 or TRBV6-3 to TRBJ2-1, with 8 bases that match TRBD1. The germline V gene encodes CDR1 MNHEY and CDR2 SVGEGT. The CDR3 spans 15 residues. V was clipped by 6 bases and J by 7 bases; unmatched bases: 11. The CDR3 DNA reads TGTGCCAGCAGGAGCGAATTGGGACAGGTTAATGAGCAGTTCTTC. Its protein product is CASRSELGQVNEQFF.

This chain links TRBV3-1 with TRBJ1-6, with TRBD1 matching over 11 bases. This CDR3 region has 14 residues. V trimming: 1 base; J trimming: 10 bases; junction bases outside the gene matches: 0. CDR1 is LGHDT, CDR2 YNNKEL, per germline (reference sequence). The CDR3 nucleotides read TGTGCCAGCAGCCAAGGGACAGGGGGCTCACCCCTCCACTTT. Encoded protein: CASSQGTGGSPLHF.

This clonotype was seen more than once but under ten times. The V gene is TRBV2, the J gene TRBJ2-1, with 9 positions matching TRBD2. The V and J ends lost 9 bases and 4 bases, in that order; junction bases with no gene match: 16. The CDR3 length is 17 residues. Germline values: CDR1 SNHLY, CDR2 FYNNEI. The CDR3 region is CASYSRAGGLRYNEQFF. The CDR3 coding sequence is TGTGCCAGTTATAGTAGGGCGGGAGGGCTACGGTACAATGAGCAGTTCTTC.

This clonotype has more than one count but fewer than ten. V gene TRBV10-3 combines with J gene TRBJ1-6, with a tentative D call TRBD1 (6 bases). In germline, CDR1 is ENHRY, CDR2 SYGVKD. The CDR3 extends over 14 amino acids. V was clipped by 6 bases and J by 4 bases, with 10 bases between them. CDR3 nucleotide sequence: TGTGCCATCAGAGAACAGGGTTATAATTCACCCCTCCACTTT. It yields the protein CAIREQGYNSPLHF.

The chain combines TRBV29-1 with TRBJ2-7; D is possibly TRBD1 (5 bases). V was trimmed by 4 bases and J by 4 bases, leaving 14 bases between them. The CDR3 has 13 amino acids. Germline V gene lookup returns CDR1 SQVTM and CDR2 ANQGSEA. The CDR3 DNA follows: TGCAGCGTTGCGGCAGGGTCGGCGTACGAGCAGTACTTC. Amino acids: CSVAAGSAYEQYF.

This chain joins TRBV5-1 and TRBJ1-2; D not resolved. Trimming shortened V by 2 bases and J by 4 bases, and 21 bases separated the two germline ends. Germline-derived CDR1 and CDR2 are SGHRS and YFSETQ. This CDR3 has 17 residues. The CDR3 DNA follows: TGCGCCAGCAGCTTCACGGGCAGTTTAACAAGACGCTATGGCTACACCTTC. Residues: CASSFTGSLTRRYGYTF.

The chain combines TRBV5-6 with TRBJ2-2; possible D gene TRBD2, 6 bases. CDR1 SGHDT and CDR2 YYEEEE come from the germline V gene. The CDR3 runs to 17 residues. Between the trimmed V and J ends, which lost 2 bases and 1 base, there was a span of 15 bases. The CDR3 DNA sequence: TGTGCCAGCAGCTTTTCGGGTACAGCGGGGAACACCGGGGAGCTGTTTTTT. Translating gives CASSFSGTAGNTGELFF.

In its sample, this clonotype was seen a few times. The chain recombines TRBV24-1 with TRBJ2-5, with 7 bases fitting TRBD1. The CDR3 loop spans 15 amino acids. Germline trimming cut 4 bases from V and 3 bases from J; bases unmatched to any gene: 7. Germline V gene lookup returns CDR1 KGHDR and CDR2 SFDVKD. This CDR3 is CATSDVATGEETQYF. The CDR3, as DNA: TGTGCCACCAGTGACGTAGCAACAGGGGAAGAGACCCAGTACTTC.

The chain couples TRBV15 to TRBJ1-2; possibly TRBD1 for D (5 bases). Germline-derived CDR1 and CDR2 are LNHNV and YYDKDF (reference sequence). The CDR3 runs 12 residues. Trimming cost V 4 bases and J 8 bases, with 11 bases left between them. The CDR3 DNA is TGTGCCACCAGCAAAGTGGGGGGGGGCTACACCTTC. This sequence encodes CATSKVGGGYTF. The whole variable domain, filled in from reference TRBV15 and TRBJ1-2, reads DAMVIQNPRYQVTQFGKPVTLSCSQTLNHNVMYWYQQKSSQAPKLLFHYYDKDFNNEADTPDNFQSRRPNTSFCFLDIRSPGLGDTAMYLCATSKVGGGYTFGSGTRLTVV.